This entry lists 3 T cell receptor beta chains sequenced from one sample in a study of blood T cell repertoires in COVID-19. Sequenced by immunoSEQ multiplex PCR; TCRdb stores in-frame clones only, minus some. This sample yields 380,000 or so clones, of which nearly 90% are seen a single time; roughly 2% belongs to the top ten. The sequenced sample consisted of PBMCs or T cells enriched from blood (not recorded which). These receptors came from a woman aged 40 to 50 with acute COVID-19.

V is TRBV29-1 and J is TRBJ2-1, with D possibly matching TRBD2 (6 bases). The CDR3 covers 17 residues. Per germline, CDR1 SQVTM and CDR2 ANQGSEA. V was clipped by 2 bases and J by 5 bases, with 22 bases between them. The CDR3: CSVESRGGGTLHNEQFF. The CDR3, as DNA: TGCAGCGTTGAATCGCGTGGAGGAGGGACCCTTCACAATGAGCAGTTCTTC.

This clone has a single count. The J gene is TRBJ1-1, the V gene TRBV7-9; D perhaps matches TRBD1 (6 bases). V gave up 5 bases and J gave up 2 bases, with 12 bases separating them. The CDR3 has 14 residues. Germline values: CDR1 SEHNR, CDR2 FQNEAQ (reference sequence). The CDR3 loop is CASSIGTPNTEAFF. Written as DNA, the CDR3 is TGTGCCAGCAGCATTGGGACACCCAACACTGAAGCTTTCTTT.

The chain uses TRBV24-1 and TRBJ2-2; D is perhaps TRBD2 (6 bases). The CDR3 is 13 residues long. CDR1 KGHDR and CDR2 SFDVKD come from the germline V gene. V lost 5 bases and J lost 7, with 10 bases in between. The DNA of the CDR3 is TGTGCCACCAGTGGCAGGGAGGACGGGGAGCTGTTTTTT. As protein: CATSGREDGELFF.